This entry concerns a single T cell receptor beta chain. As yet, its antigen is unknown. Using immunoSEQ multiplex PCR, the repertoire was profiled, and TCRdb retains in-frame clones only, with some absent. Found here are about 4,000 clones, approximately 72% of them singletons; the top ten hold 38%. This entry comes from a study of somatic mutations in cytotoxic T cells in rheumatoid arthritis. In germline, CDR1 is SGDLS, CDR2 YYNGEE. V lost 3 bases, J lost 9 bases, and 16 bases lay in between. The length of the CDR3 is 13 residues. Whole-study findings and limits: No antigen targets were known for the expanded CD8+ clones.

The receptor comes from an adult with rheumatoid arthritis. This chain uses TRBV9 with TRBJ2-7; possible D gene TRBD1, 7 bases. Specimen: CD8+ T cells sorted from blood. The CDR3 spells CASSAPGGFAQYF. The DNA of the CDR3 is TGTGCCAGCAGCGCCCCAGGGGGGTTTGCGCAGTACTTC.